The T cell receptor beta chain under discussion was sequenced for a study of blood T cell repertoires in COVID-19 (dated by TCRdb to 2020 to 2021). Study-level background: Samples from collaborators originated in the United States, Italy and Spain and spanned both the acute and convalescent phases of COVID-19. A de-identified subject ID, COVID-19 status, age in years and sex were almost always included in the sample metadata. The samples were drawn from two sources: the first 160 participants of the ongoing ImmuneRACE study, and some 1,300 subjects contributed by 6 global collaborators. The prospective study material was composed of cDNA or gDNA derived from T cells, B-cell-depleted T cells, or PBMCs. The repertoires were made available in a free public database intended to serve as a resource for research on the immune response to SARS-CoV-2. Where HLA class I and class II types were available, the types were taken from metadata supplied by the sample provider, not from assay-based typing. Subjects who had been exposed to COVID-19, were actively infected with it, or had recovered from it provided the deeply sampled blood TCRbeta repertoires that made up the dataset. Results the study describes overall, beyond this receptor: How much clinical and demographic metadata was included differed by source and by participant, and the metadata was provided uncurated.

The collaborating institutions used their own protocols to collect whole blood in K2EDTA tubes. Collaborator samples were shipped for TCRbeta analysis as frozen whole blood, isolated PBMCs, or DNA extracted from either sample type. To note about this clone: Its antigen has not been determined. Nothing much larger sits one base from this clone, and base qualities are not available.

As encoded in the germline V gene, CDR1 is SGHVS while CDR2 is FQNEAQ. Inclusive of the bounding cysteine and phenylalanine, the CDR3 is 15 residues long. The read is trimmed to its CDR3 DNA, 45 bases read in frame from base 1. V is pared back by 5 bases and J by 6 bases, with 17 bases lying between the germline termini. TCRbeta CDR3 regions were amplified from genomic DNA by means of the immunoSEQ Assay, a bias-controlled multiplex PCR. As for the authors' bioinformatics: Nucleated cell counts per sample were estimated from amplification of reference gene primers within the assay. Sequence reads were collapsed and filtered to measure the absolute abundance of every unique TCRbeta CDR3 rearrangement. For each sample, productive Simpson clonality was calculated as the square root of Simpson's diversity index over productive rearrangements. Imported from immuneACCESS, the table was reduced by TCRdb to in-frame sequences with V and J called. These copies leave out some clones; in studies compared against another copy, an unresolved V gene accounts for under half, and the cause of the remainder is not known. That table is the source of V, J and clone size, and D and trimming were worked out from the DNA. The sample table holds about 180,000 clones, of which roughly 84% were seen once. The top ten hold 9.8% of the sample.

Recombination linked TRBV7-8 to TRBJ2-1; TRBD1 could be the D gene, as 5 bases match. This sequence originates from an elderly woman with acute or convalescent COVID-19. Sample: peripheral blood. CDR3 region: CASSTPRGRGNEQFF. The DNA sequence follows: TGTGCCAGCAGCACCCCAAGGGGCCGTGGCAATGAGCAGTTCTTC.